These T cell receptor beta chains were read from a single sample in a study of blood T cell repertoires in COVID-19. The assay was immunoSEQ multiplex PCR, and TCRdb's table has in-frame clones only and misses some. The table includes under 100,000 clones, about 90% detected once. Input material: peripheral blood. The receptors originated from a human donor in a cohort sampled during active COVID-19. The CDR3 runs from the conserved cysteine through the conserved F or W. The order of the fields is CDR3 protein, CDR3 DNA, V gene, J gene, D gene, clone size. The D gene is left open where the match is weak. Clone size is not always given. Where it is, it says once, few, many or a class for expanded clones.

CDR3 protein: CASRLIPTGAYSYEQYF; CDR3 DNA: TGTGCAAGTCGCTTGATACCTACAGGGGCCTACTCCTACGAGCAGTACTTC; V gene: TRBV12-2; J gene: TRBJ2-7; D gene: -; clone size: -
CDR3 protein: CASSPPGWETQYF; CDR3 DNA: TGTGCCAGCAGTCCACCTGGCTGGGAGACCCAGTACTTC; V gene: TRBV6-5; J gene: TRBJ2-5; D gene: -; clone size: -
CDR3 protein: CATLRTGISFYEQYF; CDR3 DNA: TGTGCCACCCTAAGGACAGGGATCTCCTTCTACGAGCAGTACTTC; V gene: TRBV10-3; J gene: TRBJ2-7; D gene: TRBD1; clone size: -
CDR3 protein: CASSQQGLKPEAFF; CDR3 DNA: TGTGCCAGCAGCCAACAGGGCCTCAAACCCGAAGCTTTCTTT; V gene: TRBV7-9; J gene: TRBJ1-1; D gene: -; clone size: -
CDR3 protein: CASSLGRTGVTEQYF; CDR3 DNA: TGTGCCAGCAGCTTAGGCAGGACAGGGGTTACCGAGCAGTACTTC; V gene: TRBV7-6; J gene: TRBJ2-7; D gene: TRBD1; clone size: -
CDR3 protein: CAIRRDRSNYGYTF; CDR3 DNA: TGTGCCATCCGCAGGGACAGGAGTAACTATGGCTACACCTTC; V gene: TRBV10-3; J gene: TRBJ1-2; D gene: TRBD1; clone size: -
CDR3 protein: CSVAPGQVGTEAFF; CDR3 DNA: TGCAGCGTTGCACCAGGACAGGTGGGTACTGAAGCTTTCTTT; V gene: TRBV29-1; J gene: TRBJ1-1; D gene: TRBD1; clone size: -
CDR3 protein: CAWRQQGLGKLFF; CDR3 DNA: TGTGCCTGGAGGCAACAGGGGCTGGGAAAACTGTTTTTT; V gene: TRBV30; J gene: TRBJ1-4; D gene: TRBD1; clone size: -
CDR3 protein: CAWKAPATNEKLFF; CDR3 DNA: TGTGCCTGGAAAGCACCGGCAACTAATGAAAAACTGTTTTTT; V gene: TRBV30; J gene: TRBJ1-4; D gene: -; clone size: few
CDR3 protein: CASSMERGWGEQFF; CDR3 DNA: TGTGCCAGTAGTATGGAAAGGGGGTGGGGCGAGCAGTTCTTC; V gene: TRBV19; J gene: TRBJ2-1; D gene: -; clone size: -
CDR3 protein: CASSYSRTSGYNEQFF; CDR3 DNA: TGTGCCAGCAGTTACTCCCGGACTAGCGGGTACAATGAGCAGTTCTTC; V gene: TRBV6-2/TRBV6-3; J gene: TRBJ2-1; D gene: TRBD2; clone size: -
CDR3 protein: CASSNGQPQETQYF; CDR3 DNA: TGTGCCAGCAGCAATGGACAGCCACAAGAGACCCAGTACTTC; V gene: TRBV4-2; J gene: TRBJ2-5; D gene: -; clone size: -
CDR3 protein: CASSSGGSGASHF; CDR3 DNA: TGCGCCAGCAGCTCGGGGGGTAGCGGGGCCTCTCACTTC; V gene: TRBV5-1; J gene: TRBJ2-7; D gene: TRBD2; clone size: -
CDR3 protein: CASSQEWLAGTYNEQFF; CDR3 DNA: TGTGCCAGCAGCCAAGAGTGGCTAGCGGGGACCTACAATGAGCAGTTCTTC; V gene: TRBV3-1/TRBV3-2; J gene: TRBJ2-1; D gene: TRBD2; clone size: -
CDR3 protein: CATSGGGNQPQHF; CDR3 DNA: TGTGCCACCAGTGGAGGCGGAAATCAGCCCCAGCATTTT; V gene: TRBV24-1; J gene: TRBJ1-5; D gene: -; clone size: -
CDR3 protein: CASRGGRWGSIHEQYF; CDR3 DNA: TGTGCCAGCAGGGGGGGGCGGTGGGGATCCATCCACGAGCAGTACTTC; V gene: TRBV27; J gene: TRBJ2-7; D gene: -; clone size: -
CDR3 protein: CASSRDYHEQFF; CDR3 DNA: TGTGCCAGCAGCAGGGACTACCATGAGCAGTTCTTC; V gene: TRBV5-6; J gene: TRBJ2-1; D gene: TRBD2; clone size: -
CDR3 protein: CASSYGPYQPQHF; CDR3 DNA: TGTGCCAGCAGTTACGGCCCATATCAGCCCCAGCATTTT; V gene: TRBV6-6; J gene: TRBJ1-5; D gene: -; clone size: -